This passage covers 21 T cell receptor beta chains from one sample sequenced in a study of shared clonotypes between healthy human individuals. Generated by immunoSEQ multiplex PCR, the TCRdb table keeps only in-frame clones and is missing some. The data show hundreds of thousands of clones, with 55% to 85% seen just once and 1.5% to 2% held by the top ten. Sequenced material: memory CD4+ T cells sorted from blood. Subset of the sample: CD45RA-negative fraction. These receptors were collected from a woman aged 30 to 39 in good health.

This clone appeared a single time. V is TRBV27 and J is TRBJ1-1; 7 bases fit TRBD1. CDR3 length: 15 residues. J gave up 0 bases and V 6 bases, and 7 bases lay outside the gene matches. Germline CDR1 reads MNHEY; CDR2 reads SMNVEV (reference sequence). CDR3 DNA sequence: TGTGCCAGCAGGAATTGGGACAGCCTGAACACTGAAGCTTTCTTT. It yields the protein CASRNWDSLNTEAFF.

The V call is TRBV4-1, the J call TRBJ2-1; possible D gene TRBD2, 6 bases. Trimming stripped 1 base from V and 7 bases from J, with 8 bases between. CDR3 size: 13 residues. Germline V CDR1 and CDR2: MGHRA, YSYEKL. The CDR3 loop is CASSQVSGNEQFF. The CDR3 DNA reads TGCGCCAGCAGCCAAGTAAGCGGGAATGAGCAGTTCTTC.

The J gene is TRBJ1-1, the V gene TRBV29-1, with unresolved D. Germline lookup yields CDR1 SQVTM and CDR2 ANQGSEA. V dropped 4 bases and J dropped 4 bases, with 10 bases sitting between them. The CDR3 is 12 amino acids. The CDR3, as DNA: TGCAGCGTTGGGTTGGGGAGCACTGAAGCTTTCTTT. Protein sequence: CSVGLGSTEAFF.

With regard to this clone: The sample carries other DNA sequences with the same CDR3. V and J are TRBV2 and TRBJ1-1; no reliable D call. Trimming pared 3 bases from V and 0 bases from J, leaving 5 bases between. Germline assignment: CDR1 SNHLY and CDR2 FYNNEI. The CDR3 covers 13 residues. CDR3 sequence reads: CASSDPLNTEAFF. CDR3 coding DNA: TGTGCCAGCAGTGATCCCTTGAACACTGAAGCTTTCTTT. The full variable domain, with the rest looked up from reference TRBV2 and TRBJ1-1, is EPEVTQTPSHQVTQMGQEVILRCVPISNHLYFYWYRQILGQKVEFLVSFYNNEISEKSEIFDDQFSVERPDGSNFTLKIRSTKLEDSAMYFCASSDPLNTEAFFGQGTRLTVV.

This chain uses TRBV27 with TRBJ2-3, with 10 bases that match TRBD2. Per germline, CDR1 MNHEY and CDR2 SMNVEV (reference sequence). CDR3 length: 13 amino acids. CDR3 sequence reads: CAAGASGSVEQYF. The CDR3 DNA is TGTGCAGCTGGTGCTAGCGGGAGTGTGGAGCAGTATTTT.

This sequence joins TRBV28 and TRBJ1-5; 7 bases align to TRBD1. The germline CDR1 and CDR2 sequences are MDHEN and SYDVKM. This CDR3 has 17 residues. The ends lost 5 bases at V and 6 bases at J; junction bases unmatched: 16. CDR3 in DNA: TGTGCCAGCAGTAGTCTCGCCGGGACAGCGAATTTTCAGCCCCAGCATTTT. Translating it yields CASSSLAGTANFQPQHF.

This clone was found once. The chain employs TRBV5-1 and TRBJ1-1; D perhaps matches TRBD1 (5 bases). V lost 4 bases, J lost 1 base, and 11 bases lay in between. The CDR3 loop spans 14 amino acids. Germline CDR1 and CDR2: SGHRS and YFSETQ. CDR3: CASSIHTGNTEAFF. The CDR3 coding sequence is TGCGCCAGCAGCATCCACACAGGGAACACTGAAGCTTTCTTT.

The rearrangement uses TRBV30 and TRBJ1-5; 10 bases are shared with TRBD1. Germline V gene lookup returns CDR1 GTSNPN and CDR2 SVGIG (reference sequence). J lost 4 bases, V lost 0 bases, and 6 bases had no gene match. This CDR3 contains 16 residues. The CDR3 reads CAWSVHGTGVNQPQHF. The CDR3 nucleotides read TGTGCCTGGAGTGTACACGGGACAGGGGTTAATCAGCCCCAGCATTTT.

V usage is TRBV5-4 and J usage is TRBJ2-5; TRBD2 matches 7 bases. Germline lookup yields CDR1 SGHNT and CDR2 YYREEE (reference sequence). The trim removed 4 bases at V and 4 bases at J, leaving 10 bases unmatched. CDR3 size: 15 residues. CDR3 region: CASSQAGGGRETQYF. CDR3 sequence (DNA): TGTGCCAGCAGCCAGGCCGGGGGAGGGAGAGAGACCCAGTACTTC.

This clone is a singleton in its sample. This rearrangement joins TRBV30 to TRBJ1-1; tentative D call: TRBD1 (6 bases). Looked up from germline, CDR1 is GTSNPN and CDR2 is SVGIG (reference sequence). CDR3 length: 13 amino acids. V was trimmed by 2 bases and J by 1 base, leaving 8 bases between them. CDR3 residues: CAWSQDRNTEAFF. DNA of the CDR3: TGTGCCTGGAGTCAGGACAGGAACACTGAAGCTTTCTTT.

This clone showed up many times. This chain joins TRBV19 and TRBJ2-5; D is perhaps TRBD1 (6 bases). V dropped 5 bases and J dropped 5 bases, with 15 bases sitting between them. Germline values: CDR1 LNHDA, CDR2 SQIVND (reference sequence). CDR3 size: 14 residues. DNA of the CDR3: TGTGCCAGTAGTCAAGGGGGTCCGGTCGAGACCCAGTACTTC. The encoded protein is CASSQGGPVETQYF.

The table lists this clone with a count of one. The J gene is TRBJ1-5, the V gene TRBV7-2, with TRBD1 as a possible D gene (6 bases). The germline V gene encodes CDR1 SGHTA and CDR2 FQGNSA. This CDR3 is 15 amino acids long. V shed 1 base and J shed 5 bases, with 12 bases lying between them. CDR3 residues: CASSLGGQYHQPQHF. Written as DNA, the CDR3 is TGTGCCAGCAGCTTAGGGGGGCAGTACCATCAGCCCCAGCATTTT.

This clone was counted only a few times. The CDR3 nucleotides are TGTGCAAGTCGCTTAGCGATTAGAAGGGACTACCTCACGAACACCGGGGAGCTGTTTTTT. Translation: CASRLAIRRDYLTNTGELFF. The rearrangement uses TRBV12-2 and TRBJ2-2; the DNA was not compared with TRBD2, the D call given in the table. TRBV12-2 is an annotated pseudogene. The CDR3 runs 20 residues.

V gene TRBV28 combines with J gene TRBJ2-5; 7 bases fit TRBD1. The CDR3 loop spans 16 amino acids. Unmatched junction bases numbered 12, after V lost 7 bases and J lost 1 base. The germline V gene encodes CDR1 MDHEN and CDR2 SYDVKM. The CDR3 protein is CASTHPRDSGQETQYF. CDR3 sequence (DNA): TGTGCCAGCACCCACCCCCGGGACAGTGGCCAAGAGACCCAGTACTTC.

The chain couples TRBV5-1 to TRBJ2-5, with D perhaps being TRBD1 or TRBD2 (7 bases each). This CDR3 contains 16 residues. With 0 bases removed from V and 5 bases from J, the gap between germline ends came to 17 bases. In germline, CDR1 is SGHRS, CDR2 YFSETQ. For the CDR3, the DNA is TGCGCCAGCAGCTTGGCCACTCGACAGGGAGGGGAGACCCAGTACTTC. This gives the protein CASSLATRQGGETQYF.

J is TRBJ2-5 and V is TRBV5-1; tentative D call: TRBD1 (5 bases). V was pared by 4 bases and J by 3 bases, with 13 bases between. Germline loops: CDR1 SGHRS, CDR2 YFSETQ. The CDR3 consists of 14 residues. The CDR3 DNA sequence: TGCGCCAGCAGCGACAGTGTACAAAAAGAGACCCAGTACTTC. Translation gives CASSDSVQKETQYF.

This clone appeared a few times. The DNA for the CDR3 is TGTGCCTGGAGTGTGGGACAGGTGTCAACCAACACTGAAGCTTTCTTT. Its translation: CAWSVGQVSTNTEAFF. The V gene is TRBV30, the J gene TRBJ1-1, with 8 bases aligning to TRBD1. Trimming at V came to 0 bases and at J to 2 bases, leaving 8 bases not matched to a gene. The CDR3 has 16 residues. Germline values: CDR1 GTSNPN, CDR2 SVGIG (reference sequence).

This clone was counted a few times. The genes are TRBV6-5 and TRBJ2-7, with D possibly matching TRBD1 (6 bases). V shed 5 bases and J shed 3 bases, with 17 bases lying between them. This CDR3 comprises 15 residues. Germline V gene data show CDR1 as MNHEY and CDR2 as SVGAGI. CDR3 amino acids: CASSNNRDTVYEQYF. CDR3 DNA sequence: TGTGCCAGCAGTAACAACAGGGACACAGTCTACGAGCAGTACTTC.

The chain recombines TRBV27 with TRBJ2-5; 8 nucleotides line up with TRBD2. CDR1 and CDR2 (germline): MNHEY, SMNVEV (reference sequence). After removal of 4 bases from V and 4 bases from J, the junction contained 11 bases not matched to a gene. CDR3 length equals 16 residues. This CDR3 is CASSSLRAGEGETQYF. CDR3 in DNA: TGTGCCAGCAGTTCCCTCCGAGCGGGAGAGGGAGAGACCCAGTACTTC.

The CDR3 DNA reads TGTGCCAGCAGCTTATCTCCGGGACTAGCGGGAGGACGCACCGGGGAGCTGTTTTTT. Translating it yields CASSLSPGLAGGRTGELFF. The genes are TRBV7-9 and TRBJ2-2, with 15 bases matching TRBD2. The CDR3 contains 19 residues. Germline loops: CDR1 SEHNR, CDR2 FQNEAQ (reference sequence). Trimming cost V 2 bases and J 4 bases; bases outside gene matches: 8.

This sequence joins TRBV5-4 and TRBJ2-1; TRBD2 might be the D (6 bases). The CDR3 consists of 15 residues. Trimming shortened V by 1 base and J by 1 base, and 9 bases separated the two germline ends. The V gene's germline CDR1 is SGHNT and CDR2 YYREEE (reference sequence). The CDR3 nucleotides are TGTGCCAGCAGCTTGTTTGCGGGATCCTACAATGAGCAGTTCTTC. Protein sequence: CASSLFAGSYNEQFF.